This TCR beta chain was captured by sequencing in a study of CD8 T cells in ankylosing spondylitis. TCRdb re-analysed the 5' RACE reads in MiXCR, keeping a single row per CDR3 protein. The sample has under 300,000 distinct CDR3 sequences, 10% to 13% seen once. Trimming left V 5 bases short and J 3 bases short, with 11 bases between. Germline CDR1 is LGHDT and CDR2 is YNNKEL (reference sequence). The CDR3 sequence is 13 residues long. The source of this sequence is a male donor with ankylosing spondylitis or in good health (not recorded which). The sample comprised blood, either unsorted or a sorted T cell fraction (not recorded which). J is TRBJ2-7 and V is TRBV3-1; no reliable D call. CDR3 region: CASSVDAYYEQYF. The DNA of the CDR3 is TGTGCCAGCAGCGTGGACGCTTACTACGAGCAGTACTTC.